The 13 T cell receptor beta chains in this list originate from one sample, sequenced in a study of blood T cell repertoires in COVID-19. Measured with immunoSEQ multiplex PCR; TCRdb has only the in-frame clones, and not every one. The sample lists approximately 300,000 clones, roughly 89% occurring once. The source material was peripheral blood. Receptor source: a middle-aged woman with COVID-19, enrolled during active disease.

The chain is built from TRBV6-2 or TRBV6-3 and TRBJ2-5, with a possible D match to TRBD2 (5 bases). CDR1 is MNHEY, CDR2 SVGEGT, per germline. The V gene lost 2 bases and the J gene lost 3 bases, with 13 bases spanning the gap. This CDR3 has 15 residues. This CDR3 is CASSYPGWYEETQYF. DNA of the CDR3: TGTGCCAGCAGTTACCCGGGGTGGTATGAAGAGACCCAGTACTTC.

V and J are TRBV19 and TRBJ1-1, with TRBD1 matching over 9 bases. This CDR3 has 15 amino acids. Trimming at V came to 3 bases and at J to 5 bases, leaving 7 bases not matched to a gene. Germline CDR1 and CDR2: LNHDA and SQIVND (reference sequence). The CDR3 DNA is TGTGCCAGTAGTATCGGGACAGGGAAAGTGACTGAAGCTTTCTTT. Protein: CASSIGTGKVTEAFF.

This clone was detected only once. The gene calls are TRBV7-2 and TRBJ1-3; the match to TRBD1 covers 7 bases. The CDR3 covers 18 residues. Trimming at V came to 6 bases and at J to 2 bases, leaving 16 bases not matched to a gene. The germline gives CDR1 SGHTA, CDR2 FQGNSA. CDR3 sequence (DNA): TGTGCCAGCAGGTTAAGACAGGGAACCTCCAGCCCTGGAAACACCATATATTTT. Amino acid sequence: CASRLRQGTSSPGNTIYF.

The rearrangement links TRBV19 to TRBJ2-7, with 8 bases identical to TRBD2. The junction had 9 bases not matched to a gene; V was cut back by 3 bases and J by 5 bases. This CDR3 has 15 amino acids. The germline CDR1 and CDR2 sequences are LNHDA and SQIVND (reference sequence). The CDR3, as DNA: TGTGCCAGTAGTATTTCGGCGGGAGGAGGGAACGAGCAGTACTTC. Translating it yields CASSISAGGGNEQYF.

The V and J genes are TRBV9 and TRBJ1-4, with 7 bases matching TRBD1. The CDR3 loop spans 14 amino acids. Germline CDR1 is SGDLS and CDR2 is YYNGEE. V trimming: 3 bases; J trimming: 7 bases; junction bases outside the gene matches: 6. CDR3 region: CASSATGYREKLFF. CDR3 DNA: TGTGCCAGCAGCGCGACAGGGTATCGTGAAAAACTGTTTTTT.

The chain couples TRBV5-4 to TRBJ1-2; 9 bases line up with TRBD1. Unmatched junction bases numbered 5, after V lost 4 bases and J lost 4 bases. There are 14 residues in the CDR3. Germline loops: CDR1 SGHNT, CDR2 YYREEE (reference sequence). The CDR3 reads CASSTGQGPYGYTF. The CDR3 DNA reads as TGTGCCAGCAGCACCGGACAGGGGCCCTATGGCTACACCTTC.

The rearrangement uses TRBV6-6 and TRBJ1-5; a weak D match, TRBD1 (5 bases). This CDR3 contains 16 residues. The germline gives CDR1 MNHNY, CDR2 SVGAGI (reference sequence). V shed 5 bases and J shed 0 bases, with 14 bases lying between them. The CDR3 DNA reads as TGTGCCAGCAGTCGATTTACAGGAGATAGCAATCAGCCCCAGCATTTT. It encodes CASSRFTGDSNQPQHF.

As concerns this clone: Other nucleotide sequences from this sample produce the same CDR3. J is TRBJ2-1 and V is TRBV5-1; 7 nucleotides match TRBD2. The CDR3 runs to 15 residues. The junction had 3 bases not matched to a gene; V was cut back by 0 bases and J by 3 bases. CDR1 and CDR2 (germline): SGHRS, YFSETQ. The CDR3 loop is CASSLGGSSYNEQFF. The CDR3 bases are TGCGCCAGCAGCTTGGGCGGGAGTAGCTACAATGAGCAGTTCTTC.

The rearrangement uses TRBV27 and TRBJ2-1, with 8 bases aligning to TRBD2. V lost 3 bases and J lost 5; bases outside the gene matches: 12. Germline V CDR1 and CDR2: MNHEY, SMNVEV (reference sequence). CDR3 length: 17 residues. The CDR3 loop reads CASSFSLASGRNNEQFF. The CDR3 DNA reads as TGTGCCAGCAGTTTTAGCTTGGCTAGCGGGCGGAACAATGAGCAGTTCTTC.

This clone has just one count. The rearrangement uses TRBV7-9 and TRBJ2-7; D gene ambiguous. V shed 5 bases and J shed 4 bases, with 6 bases lying between them. The CDR3 is 11 residues long. Germline V gene data show CDR1 as SEHNR and CDR2 as FQNEAQ (reference sequence). The CDR3 sequence: CASSSPYEQYF. In DNA form, the CDR3 reads TGTGCCAGCAGCAGCCCTTACGAGCAGTACTTC. Full variable domain (missing parts from reference TRBV7-9 and TRBJ2-7): DTGVSQNPRHKITKRGQNVTFRCDPISEHNRLYWYRQTLGQGPEFLTYFQNEAQLEKSRLLSDRFSAERPKGSFSTLEIQRTEQGDSAMYLCASSSPYEQYFGPGTRLTVT.

The chain joins TRBV23-1 to TRBJ2-1, with TRBD2 matching 9 bases. TRBV23-1 is classed as an ORF, of uncertain function. V trimming: 1 base; J trimming: 7 bases; junction bases outside the gene matches: 8. The CDR3 contains 16 residues. The CDR3 sequence: CASSQFGLAGRNEQFF. The CDR3 DNA follows: TGCGCCAGCAGTCAATTTGGTCTAGCGGGAAGGAATGAGCAGTTCTTC.

In its sample, this clone was seen once. This chain uses TRBV7-9 with TRBJ1-2, with D unresolved. CDR1 is SEHNR and CDR2 is FQNEAQ in the germline V gene (reference sequence). Trimming took off 0 bases at V and 5 bases at J, with 7 bases between the two ends. The CDR3 is 13 residues long. CDR3 protein: CASSLAREYGYTF. The CDR3 nucleotides are TGTGCCAGCAGCTTAGCGCGTGAATATGGCTACACCTTC.

About this clone: Within the sample, other DNA sequences also encode this same CDR3. The CDR3 nucleotides read TGTGCCAGCAGCTCGGGACAGAACTATGGCTACACCTTC. Translating gives CASSSGQNYGYTF. The chain combines TRBV7-2 with TRBJ1-2; TRBD1 matches at 7 bases. The V segment lost 4 bases and the J segment 2 bases; nucleotides outside the gene matches: 1. In germline, CDR1 is SGHTA, CDR2 FQGNSA. The CDR3 is made up of 13 amino acids.